The entry that follows covers one TCR beta chain sequence. Its antigen is not identified. At one end the junction does not follow the germline gene, possibly because of a read error. As the template, RNA transcripts were used to amplify TCR beta CDR3 regions. First-round RT-PCR used HTBI primers; second-round multiplex PCR followed. One entry per CDR3 protein results from TCRdb running MiXCR on the multiplex PCR reads. The table lists about 740,000 distinct CDR3 sequences, roughly two fifths of them singletons. This sample is part of a study of Graves' ophthalmopathy and Graves' hyperthyroidism. Study details: Prior to any treatment, peripheral blood was collected at the time of initial diagnosis.

Findings and caveats of the study: Sensitivity of around 70% and specificity of under 85% were achieved by the model that predicted ophthalmopathy progression. Thyroid clonotypes that were expanded above 0.001 frequency mostly also appeared in blood.

Germline CDR1 GTSNPN, CDR2 SVGIG (reference sequence). The CDR3 totals 13 residues. None of the included patients had other autoimmune diseases, uncontrolled infections, pregnancy or lactation, as these led to exclusion. The sequence was obtained from an adult man with Graves' ophthalmopathy. Sequencing was performed on peripheral blood. The chain couples TRBV30 to TRBJ2-5, with D unresolved. CDR3 protein: CAWSPNLEAPLNF. CDR3 sequence (DNA): TGTGCCTGGAGTCCAAATCTCGAGGCACCTCTTAACTTC.